A single sample is the source of the 28 T cell receptor beta chains below, sequenced in a study of molecular identifiers for immune sequencing clone quantification. MiXCR, run by TCRdb on the PCR reads, gives a single entry per CDR3 protein. The sample yields 400,000 to 600,000 distinct CDR3 sequences, about 22% seen once. The sequenced sample consisted of naive CD8+ T cells from blood, with Jurkat cell RNA spiked in. Stated subset: FACS-sorted CD8+CD4-CCR7+CD45RA+ naive T cells. All receptors come from a human donor in good health. Some libraries in this study had Jurkat cell RNA spiked in.

The CDR3 here is CASSDLAGVLGKNIQYF. In nucleotides, the CDR3 is TGTGCCAGCAGTGATCTAGCGGGAGTTTTAGGCAAAAACATTCAGTACTTC. This chain links TRBV11-2 with TRBJ2-4, with 10 bases identical to TRBD2. The J segment lost 3 bases and the V segment lost 6 bases, leaving 11 bases of the junction unmatched. CDR1 is SGHAT and CDR2 is FQNNGV in the germline V gene. CDR3 length: 17 amino acids.

V usage is TRBV20-1 and J usage is TRBJ2-7; 8 bases are a match to TRBD2. Germline loops: CDR1 DFQATT, CDR2 SNEGSKA (reference sequence). V was clipped by 3 bases and J by 5 bases; unmatched bases: 3. This CDR3 is built from 12 residues. As DNA, the CDR3 is TGCAGTGCTAGCGGGCGGGGGGACGAGCAGTACTTC. Translating gives CSASGRGDEQYF.

The sample holds a few counts of this clonotype. Germline and junction disagree at one end, which may indicate a read error. The V gene is TRBV5-4, the J gene TRBJ2-3; TRBD2 matches at 9 bases. Germline-derived CDR1 and CDR2 are SGHNT and YYREEE (reference sequence). The CDR3 consists of 16 residues. CDR3 sequence: CASSLGLAGRTGTQYF. The DNA for the CDR3 is TGTGCCAGCAGCTTGGGGCTAGCGGGACGCACAGGTACGCAGTATTTT.

To note about this clonotype: This clone may be a read error of a much larger clone one base away. This sequence joins TRBV20-1 and TRBJ2-7; D is ambiguous. CDR1 is DFQATT, CDR2 SNEGSKA, per germline (reference sequence). This CDR3 contains 13 residues. CDR3 sequence: CGASRGDSYEQYF. The CDR3 DNA is TGCGGTGCGTCGAGAGGAGACTCCTACGAGCAGTACTTC.

This clonotype was recorded at least ten times. The chain joins TRBV20-1 to TRBJ1-4, with D uncertain. Deletions cut 0 bases from V and 5 bases from J, with 7 bases between. The CDR3 has 13 amino acids. In germline, CDR1 is DFQATT, CDR2 SNEGSKA (reference sequence). CDR3 in amino acids: CSARDYENEKLFF. In nucleotides, the CDR3 is TGCAGTGCTAGAGATTATGAAAATGAAAAACTGTTTTTT.

This rearrangement joins TRBV11-2 to TRBJ2-1; the D call may be TRBD1 or TRBD2 (6 bases each). V dropped 2 bases and J dropped 6 bases, with 14 bases sitting between them. There are 15 residues in the CDR3. Germline V gives CDR1 SGHAT, CDR2 FQNNGV. CDR3 sequence (DNA): TGTGCCAGCAGCTTAATTAGTTGGGGGGCCAATGAGCAGTTCTTC. Its protein product is CASSLISWGANEQFF.

Ten or more counts support this clonotype. The V call is TRBV19, the J call TRBJ2-1; perhaps TRBD2 as D (5 bases). The V end lost 5 bases, the J end lost 4 bases, and 12 bases lay between the germline ends. CDR3 length equals 14 residues. The germline gives CDR1 LNHDA, CDR2 SQIVND (reference sequence). CDR3 sequence reads: CASSSWTVYNEQFF. Here the CDR3 DNA reads TGTGCCAGTAGTTCCTGGACTGTTTACAATGAGCAGTTCTTC. The whole variable domain, filled in from reference TRBV19 and TRBJ2-1, reads DGGITQSPKYLFRKEGQNVTLSCEQNLNHDAMYWYRQDPGQGLRLIYYSQIVNDFQKGDIAEGYSVSREKKESFPLTVTSAQKNPTAFYLCASSSWTVYNEQFFGPGTRLTVL.

This clonotype has ten or more counts. The chain combines TRBV6-5 with TRBJ2-7; 7 bases fit TRBD1. This CDR3 has 13 residues. From germline, CDR1 is MNHEY and CDR2 SVGAGI. V was clipped by 6 bases and J by 0 bases; unmatched bases: 2. CDR3 nucleotides: TGTGCCAGCAGGGGGGACAGCTCCTACGAGCAGTACTTC. This gives the protein CASRGDSSYEQYF.

Details on this clonotype: One base away lies a much larger clone, so this may be a sequencing read error. This sequence joins TRBV2 and TRBJ1-5, with D hard to call. Germline CDR1 SNHLY, CDR2 FYNNEI. The CDR3 length is 18 residues. CDR3 bases: TGTGCCAGCAGTACCACCTTGTTGGGCACTGATAGCAATCAGCCCCGGCATTTT. Its protein product is CASSTTLLGTDSNQPRHF.

This clonotype was picked up a small number of times. CDR3 in amino acids: CASSYGQLLSTDTQYF. For the CDR3, the DNA is TGTGCCAGCAGTTACGGACAGCTGCTCTCCACAGATACGCAGTATTTT. The genes are TRBV6-2 or TRBV6-3 and TRBJ2-3; possible D gene TRBD1, 6 bases. Deletions cut 2 bases from V and 2 bases from J, with 14 bases between. The CDR3 is 16 amino acids. In germline, CDR1 is MNHEY, CDR2 SVGEGT.

In its sample, this clonotype was seen many times. The chain links TRBV7-8 to TRBJ1-2; 7 positions agree with TRBD1. CDR1 and CDR2 from the germline V gene are SGHVS and FQNEAQ. The CDR3 is made up of 15 amino acids. V lost 2 bases, J lost 2 bases, and 5 bases stayed unmatched. The CDR3 nucleotides are TGTGCCAGCAGCTTAACCCGACAGGGAAACTATGGCTACACCTTC. Translated: CASSLTRQGNYGYTF.

This clonotype was observed many times. The chain carries TRBV5-1 and TRBJ1-2; D is possibly TRBD1 (6 bases). With 0 bases removed from V and 3 bases from J, the gap between germline ends came to 12 bases. The germline CDR1 and CDR2 sequences are SGHRS and YFSETQ. The CDR3 spans 15 residues. The CDR3 DNA reads as TGCGCCAGCAGCTTGGTATCCGGGGGCGACTATGGCTACACCTTC. Protein sequence: CASSLVSGGDYGYTF.

The CDR3 reads CATSDHGGGVYNEQFF. CDR3 DNA sequence: TGTGCCACCAGTGACCACGGTGGAGGAGTCTACAATGAGCAGTTCTTC. The rearrangement uses TRBV24-1 and TRBJ2-1, with D perhaps TRBD2 (5 bases). V was clipped by 4 bases and J by 3 bases, with 15 bases between them. This CDR3 is built from 16 residues. Germline assignment: CDR1 KGHDR and CDR2 SFDVKD.

This clonotype has just one count. Just one base apart from a much larger clone, this may be a read error. The CDR3, as DNA: TGTGCCAGCAATTCGGAACAGCTCAGTGGGGGTACGCAGTATTTT. It yields the protein CASNSEQLSGGTQYF. The chain recombines TRBV12-3 or TRBV12-4 with TRBJ2-3; D is possibly TRBD1 or TRBD2 (5 bases each). Trimming shortened V by 7 bases and J by 8 bases, and 22 bases separated the two germline ends. The CDR3 length is 15 residues.

This clonotype was counted many times. This chain uses TRBV18 with TRBJ1-1; D is unclear. The CDR3 is 14 amino acids. The V end was cut by 0 bases, the J end by 2 bases, with 7 bases between. Germline CDR1 KGHSH, CDR2 LQKENI. Written as DNA, the CDR3 is TGTGCCAGCTCACCACCGTCAGGAAACACTGAAGCTTTCTTT. This sequence encodes CASSPPSGNTEAFF.

The chain couples TRBV10-2 to TRBJ1-5, with D possibly matching TRBD1 (5 bases). The germline CDR1 and CDR2 sequences are WSHSY and SAAADI. V lost 4 bases, J lost 4 bases, and 8 bases lay in between. This CDR3 region has 13 residues. CDR3 residues: CASSAGPNQPQHF. CDR3 DNA sequence: TGCGCCAGCAGTGCAGGGCCAAATCAGCCCCAGCATTTT.

V gene TRBV7-9 combines with J gene TRBJ2-7; possible D gene TRBD2, 6 bases. V lost 6 bases and J 7 bases, leaving 19 bases between the germline ends. Germline V gene data show CDR1 as SEHNR and CDR2 as FQNEAQ (reference sequence). This CDR3 spans 14 amino acids. The CDR3 loop reads CASREAVAAGEQYF. As DNA, the CDR3 is TGTGCCAGCAGGGAAGCGGTCGCGGCGGGGGAGCAGTACTTC.

This clonotype was counted many times. The chain employs TRBV5-1 and TRBJ2-7, with D perhaps being TRBD1 or TRBD2 (6 bases each). V was shortened by 4 bases and J by 2 bases, with 16 bases between the two germline ends. The CDR3 length is 15 residues. The germline V gene encodes CDR1 SGHRS and CDR2 YFSETQ. CDR3 residues: CASSPGVAVTYEQYF. CDR3 in DNA: TGCGCCAGCAGCCCAGGGGTAGCGGTGACCTACGAGCAGTACTTC.

This clonotype showed up many times. V gene TRBV5-1 combines with J gene TRBJ2-3, with 16 bases lining up with TRBD2. There are 17 residues in the CDR3. The V segment lost 4 bases and the J segment 4 bases; nucleotides outside the gene matches: 6. Germline lookup yields CDR1 SGHRS and CDR2 YFSETQ. Here the CDR3 DNA reads TGCGCCAGCAGCGGGACTAGCGGGAGGGCCCTCCCAGATACGCAGTATTTT. Protein: CASSGTSGRALPDTQYF. Full variable domain (rest looked up from reference TRBV5-1 and TRBJ2-3): KAGVTQTPRYLIKTRGQQVTLSCSPISGHRSVSWYQQTPGQGLQFLFEYFSETQRNKGNFPGRFSGRQFSNSRSEMNVSTLELGDSALYLCASSGTSGRALPDTQYFGPGTRLTVL.

Regarding this clonotype: This may come from a read error, since a much larger clone is one base off. This CDR3 is CASSFLTQETQYF. As DNA, the CDR3 is TGTGCCAGCAGCTTCCTGACCCAAGAGACCCAGTACTTC. The J gene is TRBJ2-5, the V gene TRBV5-3; no definite D call. TRBV5-3 is identified as an open reading frame with a role that is uncertain. This CDR3 contains 13 residues.

This clonotype showed up just a few times. V and J are TRBV13 and TRBJ2-3, with 8 bases matching TRBD1. V dropped 1 base and J dropped 5; count of bases not matched to a gene: 8. Germline assignment: CDR1 PRHDT and CDR2 FYEKMQ (reference sequence). The CDR3 spans 16 residues. Written as DNA, the CDR3 is TGTGCCAGCAGCTTAGTCGGACAGGGAGGTGAAGATACGCAGTATTTT. Amino acid sequence: CASSLVGQGGEDTQYF.

This clonotype was detected only a few times. This chain uses TRBV27 with TRBJ2-2; D ambiguous. V shed 3 bases and J shed 2 bases, with 10 bases lying between them. Germline CDR1 MNHEY, CDR2 SMNVEV (reference sequence). The CDR3 extends over 15 amino acids. The DNA for the CDR3 is TGTGCCAGCAGTTTTCTTGGTGGAAACACCGGGGAGCTGTTTTTT. Amino acid sequence: CASSFLGGNTGELFF.

The J gene is TRBJ2-7, the V gene TRBV7-9; 9 bases are shared with TRBD2. The CDR3 loop spans 17 amino acids. V was pared by 1 base and J by 0 bases, with 7 bases of the junction left unmatched. The germline CDR1 and CDR2 sequences are SEHNR and FQNEAQ (reference sequence). CDR3 DNA sequence: TGTGCCAGCAGCTTAGATCAGCGGGGGGCTAGCTCCTACGAGCAGTACTTC. It yields the protein CASSLDQRGASSYEQYF.

The chain has TRBV11-2 and TRBJ2-5; 9 bases align to TRBD1. Germline-derived CDR1 and CDR2 are SGHAT and FQNNGV. The V segment lost 5 bases and the J segment 1 base; nucleotides outside the gene matches: 8. This CDR3 has 16 amino acids. This chain's CDR3 is CASSQPRQGVQETQYF. The CDR3 DNA reads TGTGCCAGCAGCCAGCCGAGACAGGGGGTCCAAGAGACCCAGTACTTC.

In this sample, this clonotype turned up many times. This chain links TRBV20-1 with TRBJ2-4; D gene uncertain. With 3 bases removed from V and 3 bases from J, the gap between germline ends came to 12 bases. Germline V CDR1 and CDR2: DFQATT, SNEGSKA (reference sequence). This CDR3 is built from 14 residues. This chain's CDR3 is CSASDNLGKNIQYF. The CDR3 DNA is TGCAGTGCTAGTGACAATTTGGGCAAAAACATTCAGTACTTC.

A few counts support this clonotype. The rearrangement links TRBV6-2 or TRBV6-3 to TRBJ2-6; D remains unclear. CDR1 MNHEY and CDR2 SVGEGT come from the germline V gene. CDR3 length: 14 residues. Trimming pared 5 bases from V and 6 bases from J, leaving 11 bases between. CDR3 loop: CASSPASSANVLTF. Here the CDR3 DNA reads TGTGCCAGCAGTCCTGCTTCTTCGGCCAACGTCCTGACTTTC.

The table lists this clonotype with a few counts. This chain links TRBV7-7 with TRBJ2-1; the D gene is possibly TRBD1 (6 bases). Germline V gene data show CDR1 as SSHAT and CDR2 as FNYEAQ (reference sequence). V was trimmed by 1 base and J by 0 bases, leaving 7 bases between them. CDR3 length: 15 amino acids. CDR3 coding DNA: TGTGCCAGCAGCTTAGGGACAGACTCCTACAATGAGCAGTTCTTC. It yields the protein CASSLGTDSYNEQFF.

The chain couples TRBV9 to TRBJ2-3; 7 nucleotides agree with TRBD2. Per germline, CDR1 SGDLS and CDR2 YYNGEE. The CDR3 loop spans 19 amino acids. The V gene end was trimmed by 3 bases and the J gene end by 3 bases; junction bases not matched to a gene: 19. The DNA for the CDR3 is TGTGCCAGCAGCGGAGGATCTCCGGGGTGGCGGGGGAGAACAGATACGCAGTATTTT. It translates to CASSGGSPGWRGRTDTQYF.